This T cell receptor (beta chain) is drawn from a study of T-cell memory formation after mild COVID-19 (dated by TCRdb to about 2021). Looking at the study overall: TCR sequence clusters from the two donors were found to be largely donor specific. Longitudinal TCRalpha and TCRbeta repertoire sequencing tracked T-cell clones expanding and contracting after mild COVID-19 in a couple of donors. Two young, previously healthy adult volunteers made up the cohort, one male and one female.

Broad study findings and their caveats: Some responding clones were detected in pre-infection memory, suggesting pre-existing cross-reactive memory T cells joined the SARS-CoV-2 response. Whether the second-wave clones peaking on day 37 were SARS-CoV-2 specific was not confirmed. From day 15 to 85, contracting clones showed balanced CD4/CD8 phenotypes, whereas a second wave of clones that expanded from day 15 to 37 leaned towards CD4+. The study included only a couple of mild cases, and larger cohorts that include severe cases with pre-infection samples were judged to be necessary. Contracting CD4+ clones were found mainly in CM and EM memory subsets, while CD8+ clones were enriched in EMRA.

CDR1 and CDR2, per the germline V gene, are KGHSH and LQKENI. V gives up 5 bases and J gives up 4 bases, and the segment between their germline ends measures 9 bases. The CDR3 covers 13 residues, taking in both the cysteine and the phenylalanine. Kept here is only the CDR3 DNA, which spans 39 bases and is read in frame from base 1. These reads were obtained on an Illumina NovaSeq 6000. TCRalpha and TCRbeta cDNA libraries were constructed by 5'RACE with constant-segment primers, with sample barcodes and unique molecular identifiers being introduced. Trizol reagent was used to extract RNA from every sample. Libraries were amplified in two PCR steps, with a second sample barcode and Illumina TruSeq adapters added in the second step. Sequencing of libraries was performed on an Illumina NovaSeq with 2 x 150 bp paired-end reads. The original pipeline was this. With migec v1.2.7, reads were demultiplexed and then collapsed into UMI-guided consensus sequences. Using mixcr v2.1.11, UMI consensuses were aligned to TRA and TRB V and J templates and then assembled into clonotypes. Clonotypes were classified as expanded or contracted when called significant by both edgeR and NoisET, with noise models trained on biological replicates. edgeR calls used a false discovery rate-adjusted p below 0.01 and a log2 fold-change threshold of 1. As an exploratory analysis of dynamics, max-normalized trajectories of the 1000 most abundant clonotypes were examined with PCA combined with hierarchical clustering. The CD4 or CD8 phenotype of responding clones was assigned using the separately sequenced CD4+ and CD8+ repertoires. TCRdb reprocessed the public reads (quality trimming at Q25 with fastp, clone calling with MiXCR) and kept in-frame beta chains. Rows with one shared CDR3 protein collapse into an entry with the most common genes and DNA. The authors' filters were not applied to this entry. Within this sample are about half a million distinct CDR3 sequences, with roughly 20% of them counted one time only. The biggest ten clones account for roughly an eighth of the sample.

Ficoll-Paque density gradient centrifugation was the method used to isolate PBMCs. A word on this clonotype: The clone's antigen remains unknown. No base-level quality is on record; no much larger clone is a single base apart.

Specimen: PBMCs or a T cell subset sorted from them (not recorded which). The chain couples TRBV18 to TRBJ1-3; a weak D assignment points to TRBD1 (6 bases agree). The sequence was obtained from an adult woman who had mild COVID-19 (a few samples of this study predate the infection). The sample titles of this study are shuffled in the database, so cell type and time point are left out; the donor was told from shared clones. The CDR3 sequence is CASSNGQGNTIYF. Read as DNA, the sequence is TGTGCCAGCTCAAACGGACAGGGAAACACCATATATTTT.